The 16 T cell receptor beta chains given below trace back to one sample, sequenced in a study of response to subunit inactivated influenza vaccine. TCRdb recomputed calls from the RT-PCR reads with MiXCR, one row per CDR3 protein. The sample lists around 520,000 distinct CDR3 sequences; roughly 25% were seen once. This specimen consisted of CD4+ T cells sorted from PBMCs, obtained 5 days after vaccination. The receptor set was obtained from a man aged 50-59 years who received an inactivated influenza vaccine.

This clonotype has more than one count but fewer than ten. The chain links TRBV5-1 to TRBJ2-2, with 7 bases aligning to TRBD2. The germline V gene has CDR1 SGHRS and CDR2 YFSETQ. The J segment lost 3 bases and the V segment lost 7 bases, leaving 6 bases of the junction unmatched. The CDR3 extends over 14 amino acids. CDR3 loop: CASGAGVDTGELFF. DNA for the CDR3: TGCGCCAGCGGGGCGGGAGTCGACACCGGGGAGCTGTTTTTT. Full variable domain (remainder filled in from reference TRBV5-1 and TRBJ2-2): KAGVTQTPRYLIKTRGQQVTLSCSPISGHRSVSWYQQTPGQGLQFLFEYFSETQRNKGNFPGRFSGRQFSNSRSEMNVSTLELGDSALYLCASGAGVDTGELFFGEGSRLTVL.

The chain couples TRBV20-1 to TRBJ2-7; D tentatively fits TRBD1 or TRBD2 (5 bases each). Trimming stripped 0 bases from V and 6 bases from J, with 15 bases between. This CDR3 contains 14 residues. Germline CDR1 and CDR2: DFQATT and SNEGSKA (reference sequence). For the CDR3, the DNA is TGCAGTGCTAGAGAGGGACCCAGCAGTCGCGAGCAGTACTTC. Amino acid sequence: CSAREGPSSREQYF.

The table lists this clonotype with a few counts. The chain uses TRBV9 and TRBJ1-1; perhaps TRBD1 as D (6 bases). The CDR3 has 14 residues. V lost 3 bases to trimming and J lost 1 base, with 10 bases between them. The V gene's germline CDR1 is SGDLS and CDR2 YYNGEE. This CDR3 is CASSDRDKNTEAFF. The CDR3 coding sequence is TGTGCCAGCAGCGACCGGGACAAGAACACTGAAGCTTTCTTT.

This clonotype turned up a few times. The chain links TRBV10-3 to TRBJ1-3, with no clear D. V was pared by 2 bases and J by 0 bases, with 8 bases between. This CDR3 region has 15 residues. Germline V gene data show CDR1 as ENHRY and CDR2 as SYGVKD. The CDR3 DNA reads TGTGCCATCAGTGAGCAAGGGTACTCTGGAAACACCATATATTTT. Translated, it gives CAISEQGYSGNTIYF.

The V call is TRBV4-1, the J call TRBJ2-7; D gene uncertain. Trimming shortened V by 1 base and J by 3 bases, and 4 bases separated the two germline ends. Germline-derived CDR1 and CDR2 are MGHRA and YSYEKL. The CDR3 consists of 12 residues. The CDR3 spells CASSQVIYEQYF. The CDR3 DNA reads TGCGCCAGCAGCCAAGTCATCTACGAGCAGTACTTC.

This chain uses TRBV20-1 with TRBJ2-1; D could derive from TRBD1 or TRBD2 (5 bases each). CDR1 is DFQATT and CDR2 is SNEGSKA in the germline V gene (reference sequence). The ends were cut back, 2 bases at V and 7 bases at J, with 15 bases in the middle. The CDR3 covers 14 residues. The CDR3 region has the DNA TGCAGTGCTAGAACGGGACCTACGTTGAATGAGCAGTTCTTC. As protein: CSARTGPTLNEQFF.

In its sample, this clonotype was seen many times. This rearrangement joins TRBV11-2 to TRBJ2-1, with D perhaps matching TRBD2 (6 bases). Germline CDR1 is SGHAT and CDR2 is FQNNGV. The V end was cut by 5 bases, the J end by 2 bases, with 13 bases between. CDR3 length: 15 amino acids. This CDR3 is CASSNRENPYNEQFF. CDR3 coding DNA: TGTGCCAGCAGCAATCGGGAGAACCCCTACAATGAGCAGTTCTTC. Together with reference TRBV11-2 and TRBJ2-1, the CDR3 gives the full variable domain: EAGVAQSPRYKIIEKRQSVAFWCNPISGHATLYWYQQILGQGPKLLIQFQNNGVVDDSQLPKDRFSAERLKGVDSTLKIQPAKLEDSAVYLCASSNRENPYNEQFFGPGTRLTVL.

The table lists this clonotype with a few counts. The chain carries TRBV7-8 and TRBJ2-1, with TRBD2 matching 10 bases. In germline, CDR1 is SGHVS, CDR2 FQNEAQ. This CDR3 is built from 17 residues. The J segment lost 5 bases and the V segment lost 2 bases, leaving 9 bases of the junction unmatched. CDR3 in amino acids: CASSLRAGGLDNNEQFF. CDR3 DNA sequence: TGTGCCAGCAGCTTACGAGCGGGGGGGCTCGATAACAATGAGCAGTTCTTC.

The chain combines TRBV20-1 with TRBJ1-1; D ambiguous. This CDR3 comprises 12 residues. CDR1 DFQATT and CDR2 SNEGSKA come from the germline V gene (reference sequence). The V end was cut by 0 bases, the J end by 3 bases, with 5 bases between. CDR3 sequence (DNA): TGCAGTGCTAGAGATCCGTACACTGAAGCTTTCTTT. As protein: CSARDPYTEAFF.

In this sample, this clonotype turned up a few times. This rearrangement joins TRBV5-1 to TRBJ2-3; TRBD2 might be the D (6 bases). Per the germline V gene, CDR1 is SGHRS and CDR2 is YFSETQ. This CDR3 is 17 amino acids long. Trimming shortened V by 0 bases and J by 8 bases, and 22 bases separated the two germline ends. In nucleotides, the CDR3 is TGCGCCAGCAGCTTGGTGGCGGCGGGCGGGGAAGAGGTTACGCAGTATTTT. It yields the protein CASSLVAAGGEEVTQYF.

This clonotype was recorded a few times. V is TRBV28 and J is TRBJ1-5, with TRBD1 as a possible D gene (6 bases). The CDR3 extends over 15 amino acids. Germline CDR1 reads MDHEN; CDR2 reads SYDVKM. V was pared by 7 bases and J by 5 bases, with 18 bases between. CDR3 DNA: TGTGCCAGCATGGAGGGGGGGAAGAAGTATCAGCCCCAGCATTTT. Translation gives CASMEGGKKYQPQHF.

The table lists this clonotype with a few counts. The chain recombines TRBV6-5 with TRBJ2-5, with D possibly called TRBD1 or TRBD2 (5 bases each). The germline gives CDR1 MNHEY, CDR2 SVGAGI. Trimming pared 5 bases from V and 7 bases from J, leaving 8 bases between. The CDR3 has 11 residues. The CDR3 reads CASSPGGTQYF. The DNA of the CDR3 is TGTGCCAGCAGTCCTGGGGGGACCCAGTACTTC.

This clonotype was observed a single time. V is TRBV2 and J is TRBJ1-5, with D possibly being TRBD1 (6 bases). The V gene's germline CDR1 is SNHLY and CDR2 FYNNEI. The CDR3 loop spans 12 amino acids. Trimming cost V 2 bases and J 11 bases, with 10 bases left between them. The CDR3 DNA follows: TGTGCCAGCAGTGAATCCCGACAGGCCCAGCATTTT. It encodes CASSESRQAQHF.

DNA for the CDR3: TGTGCCAGCAGCCACCCCCTCCGGGACACCTACACCGGGGAGCTGTTTTTT. This translates into CASSHPLRDTYTGELFF. This chain joins TRBV3-1 and TRBJ2-2; tentatively, D is TRBD1 (6 bases). This CDR3 is built from 17 residues. Germline V gives CDR1 LGHDT, CDR2 YNNKEL (reference sequence). The V and J ends lost 3 bases and 3 bases respectively, with 17 bases between them.

This clonotype has a handful of counts. J is TRBJ2-5 and V is TRBV20-1; TRBD2 might be the D (5 bases). The ends were cut back, 6 bases at V and 5 bases at J, with 16 bases in the middle. The CDR3 runs to 13 residues. Germline assignment: CDR1 DFQATT and CDR2 SNEGSKA (reference sequence). CDR3 bases: TGCAGTGCCGGCGGCGGATCGGGGGAGACCCAGTACTTC. This sequence encodes CSAGGGSGETQYF.

The chain has TRBV7-2 and TRBJ1-4; D gene uncertain. The germline V gene encodes CDR1 SGHTA and CDR2 FQGNSA. Trimming took off 5 bases at V and 5 bases at J, with 12 bases between the two ends. The CDR3 runs to 14 residues. CDR3 nucleotide sequence: TGTGCCAGCAGCCGCCTCTGGGCAAATGAAAAACTGTTTTTT. Translation gives CASSRLWANEKLFF.